This T cell receptor beta chain was obtained from a study of CD8+ T cells in alopecia areata. Overall study context: Each day, treated patients took oral tofacitinib twice, at 5 to 10 mg per dose. Notes on the study in general: Affected lesional scalp, above all in alopecia totalis/universalis, was more clonal than normal scalp.

Indicated treatment: oral pan-JAK inhibitor, 5-10 mg twice daily. Researchers took lesional scalp punch biopsies and peripheral blood from people who were alopecia areata patients. On this clone: Its antigen remains unknown.

V was clipped by 1 base and J by 7 bases, with 8 bases between them. This CDR3 spans 12 amino acids. Germline CDR1 reads MNHNS; CDR2 reads SASEGT. Extraction of RNA preceded its reverse transcription into cDNA, which served as the sequencing template. Data came from immunoSEQ multiplex PCR; TCRdb stores just in-frame clones and leaves some out. The sample holds roughly 200,000 clones, approximately 60% seen once. Here the sequenced sample was CD4+ T cells sorted from blood, taken at week 4, from a patient treated with tofacitinib. The chain uses TRBV6-1 and TRBJ2-7; perhaps TRBD1 as D (5 bases). The TCR sequence derives from a human donor with alopecia areata. This chain's CDR3 is CASSEGGWEQYF. In nucleotides, the CDR3 is TGTGCCAGCAGTGAAGGGGGCTGGGAGCAGTACTTC.